A selection of T cell receptor beta chains follows, all from one sample in a study of shared clonotypes between healthy human individuals. Clones were read by immunoSEQ multiplex PCR, and TCRdb kept only the in-frame ones, dropping some. The table records some 1.4 million clones, more than 95% of them present only once. The sequencing input was naive CD4+ T cells sorted from blood. Every receptor here comes from a man aged 30 to 45 in good health. Both conserved end residues are part of each CDR3. D genes are given only for firm matches. Size tells how often a clone was seen (once, few, many) or the class of an expanded clone, and some rows leave it out.

v_call: TRBV29-1; j_call: TRBJ2-2; clone_size: NA; d_call: NA; cdr3_aa: CSVGSGGSSFGELFF; cdr3_nt: TGCAGCGTTGGGTCTGGAGGGTCTAGTTTCGGGGAGCTGTTTTTT
v_call: TRBV28; j_call: TRBJ2-5; clone_size: NA; d_call: TRBD1; cdr3_aa: CASSSGQAQETQYF; cdr3_nt: TGTGCCAGCAGCTCGGGACAGGCGCAAGAGACCCAGTACTTC
v_call: TRBV10-3; j_call: TRBJ1-1; clone_size: once; d_call: NA; cdr3_aa: CAISRSGMNTEAFF; cdr3_nt: TGTGCCATCAGCCGGTCGGGTATGAACACTGAAGCTTTCTTT
v_call: TRBV9; j_call: TRBJ1-2; clone_size: NA; d_call: NA; cdr3_aa: CASSQGGTGIGSGYGYTF; cdr3_nt: TGTGCCAGCAGCCAAGGGGGAACGGGTATCGGGTCAGGCTATGGCTACACCTTC
v_call: TRBV28; j_call: TRBJ1-2; clone_size: NA; d_call: TRBD1; cdr3_aa: CASSYRGIYGYTF; cdr3_nt: TGTGCCAGCAGTTACAGGGGGATCTATGGCTACACCTTC
v_call: TRBV6-1; j_call: TRBJ2-1; clone_size: NA; d_call: TRBD2; cdr3_aa: CASSEALQGLAGHNEQFF; cdr3_nt: TGTGCCAGCAGTGAAGCGCTTCAAGGGCTAGCGGGCCACAATGAGCAGTTCTTC
v_call: TRBV5-1; j_call: TRBJ2-5; clone_size: NA; d_call: TRBD2; cdr3_aa: CASSLDLAGPRETQYF; cdr3_nt: TGCGCCAGCAGCTTGGATTTAGCGGGACCCCGAGAGACCCAGTACTTC
v_call: TRBV6-1; j_call: TRBJ2-1; clone_size: NA; d_call: TRBD2; cdr3_aa: CASSEQSFSGGYNEQFF; cdr3_nt: TGTGCCAGCAGTGAACAGTCGTTCAGCGGGGGCTACAATGAGCAGTTCTTC
v_call: TRBV18; j_call: TRBJ1-1; clone_size: NA; d_call: TRBD1; cdr3_aa: CASSPRTGTTEAFF; cdr3_nt: TGTGCCAGCTCACCAAGGACAGGGACCACTGAAGCTTTCTTT
v_call: TRBV5-4; j_call: TRBJ2-3; clone_size: NA; d_call: TRBD2; cdr3_aa: CASSRLGGMLTDTQYF; cdr3_nt: TGTGCCAGCAGCCGCTTGGGAGGGATGCTGACAGATACGCAGTATTTT
v_call: TRBV5-1; j_call: TRBJ2-1; clone_size: NA; d_call: TRBD2; cdr3_aa: CASSFGTRDPLGEQFF; cdr3_nt: TGCGCCAGCAGCTTCGGGACTAGAGATCCGTTAGGTGAGCAGTTCTTC
v_call: TRBV10-3; j_call: TRBJ2-1; clone_size: NA; d_call: TRBD2; cdr3_aa: CAISGGTSGSSEQFF; cdr3_nt: TGTGCCATCAGTGGGGGGACTAGCGGGAGCTCTGAGCAGTTCTTC
v_call: TRBV18; j_call: TRBJ2-3; clone_size: NA; d_call: TRBD2; cdr3_aa: CASRMTSASTDTQYF; cdr3_nt: TGTGCCAGCAGAATGACTAGCGCGAGCACAGATACGCAGTATTTT
v_call: TRBV28; j_call: TRBJ2-1; clone_size: NA; d_call: NA; cdr3_aa: CASLGSSYNEQFF; cdr3_nt: TGTGCCAGCTTGGGGAGCTCCTACAATGAGCAGTTCTTC
v_call: TRBV7-8; j_call: TRBJ2-3; clone_size: NA; d_call: NA; cdr3_aa: CACRGETASTDTQYF; cdr3_nt: TGTGCCTGCCGTGGGGAAACCGCTAGCACAGATACGCAGTATTTT
v_call: TRBV12-5; j_call: TRBJ2-5; clone_size: NA; d_call: TRBD2; cdr3_aa: CASGLPRGFSGRLNVETQYF; cdr3_nt: TGTGCTAGTGGTCTCCCGAGGGGGTTTAGCGGGAGATTAAACGTCGAGACCCAGTACTTC
v_call: TRBV30; j_call: TRBJ1-1; clone_size: NA; d_call: NA; cdr3_aa: CAWSVWGVVSEAFF; cdr3_nt: TGTGCCTGGAGTGTCTGGGGAGTAGTCTCTGAAGCTTTCTTT
v_call: TRBV19; j_call: TRBJ1-1; clone_size: NA; d_call: NA; cdr3_aa: CASSSWGAEAFF; cdr3_nt: TGTGCCAGTAGCTCGTGGGGGGCAGAAGCTTTCTTT
v_call: TRBV4-1; j_call: TRBJ2-5; clone_size: NA; d_call: NA; cdr3_aa: CASSQAGEEETQYF; cdr3_nt: TGCGCCAGCAGCCAAGCGGGTGAAGAAGAGACCCAGTACTTC
v_call: TRBV28; j_call: TRBJ2-4; clone_size: NA; d_call: TRBD1; cdr3_aa: CASSLGQGVAPIQYF; cdr3_nt: TGTGCCAGCAGTTTGGGGCAGGGGGTGGCCCCTATTCAGTACTTC
v_call: TRBV7-6; j_call: TRBJ2-3; clone_size: NA; d_call: TRBD2; cdr3_aa: CASSLGGGSADTQYF; cdr3_nt: TGTGCCAGCAGCTTAGGGGGAGGGAGTGCAGATACGCAGTATTTT
v_call: TRBV9; j_call: TRBJ2-3; clone_size: NA; d_call: NA; cdr3_aa: CASSVEAGQDGDTQYF; cdr3_nt: TGTGCCAGCAGCGTAGAGGCCGGGCAGGACGGAGATACGCAGTATTTT
v_call: TRBV27; j_call: TRBJ2-1; clone_size: NA; d_call: TRBD2; cdr3_aa: CASARTSTYNEQFF; cdr3_nt: TGTGCCAGCGCCCGGACTAGTACTTACAATGAGCAGTTCTTC
v_call: TRBV18; j_call: TRBJ1-1; clone_size: NA; d_call: TRBD1; cdr3_aa: CASSGDRGRTEAFF; cdr3_nt: TGTGCCAGCTCAGGGGACAGGGGGCGTACTGAAGCTTTCTTT
v_call: TRBV25-1; j_call: TRBJ1-1; clone_size: NA; d_call: NA; cdr3_aa: CASSEAGGLNTEAFF; cdr3_nt: TGTGCCAGCAGTGAGGCTGGGGGACTTAACACTGAAGCTTTCTTT
v_call: TRBV30; j_call: TRBJ2-7; clone_size: NA; d_call: NA; cdr3_aa: CAWSVSRYEQYF; cdr3_nt: TGTGCCTGGAGTGTAAGCCGATACGAGCAGTACTTC
v_call: TRBV6-5; j_call: TRBJ1-1; clone_size: NA; d_call: NA; cdr3_aa: CASSYASRDTEAFF; cdr3_nt: TGTGCCAGCAGTTACGCCTCCAGGGACACTGAAGCTTTCTTT
v_call: TRBV7-6; j_call: TRBJ2-7; clone_size: NA; d_call: TRBD1; cdr3_aa: CASSLVGGQGNSYEQYF; cdr3_nt: TGTGCCAGCAGCTTAGTGGGTGGACAGGGGAACTCCTACGAGCAGTACTTC
v_call: TRBV7-6; j_call: TRBJ1-4; clone_size: NA; d_call: NA; cdr3_aa: CASSPPGGRDEKLFF; cdr3_nt: TGTGCCAGCAGCCCTCCGGGGGGGCGTGATGAAAAACTGTTTTTT
v_call: TRBV7-2; j_call: TRBJ2-2; clone_size: NA; d_call: NA; cdr3_aa: CASSFGTSNTGELFF; cdr3_nt: TGTGCCAGCAGCTTCGGCACTTCGAACACCGGGGAGCTGTTTTTT
v_call: TRBV28; j_call: TRBJ1-2; clone_size: NA; d_call: TRBD1; cdr3_aa: CASTSPAGQGYGYTF; cdr3_nt: TGTGCCAGCACCTCCCCCGCAGGACAGGGCTATGGCTACACCTTC
v_call: TRBV28; j_call: TRBJ1-5; clone_size: NA; d_call: TRBD1; cdr3_aa: CASSGDRAREPQHF; cdr3_nt: TGTGCCAGCAGTGGGGACAGGGCCCGTGAGCCCCAGCATTTT
v_call: TRBV9; j_call: TRBJ2-2; clone_size: NA; d_call: NA; cdr3_aa: CASSVVVRTFPGELFF; cdr3_nt: TGTGCCAGCAGCGTAGTTGTCAGGACATTTCCTGGGGAGCTGTTTTTT
v_call: TRBV28; j_call: TRBJ2-1; clone_size: NA; d_call: NA; cdr3_aa: CASSFGLFSSYNEQFF; cdr3_nt: TGTGCCAGCAGTTTCGGGCTATTTAGCTCCTACAATGAGCAGTTCTTC
v_call: TRBV14; j_call: TRBJ2-1; clone_size: NA; d_call: TRBD2; cdr3_aa: CASSQGGVRGRSSYNEQFF; cdr3_nt: TGTGCCAGCAGCCAGGGAGGGGTGCGCGGGAGGAGCTCCTACAATGAGCAGTTCTTC
v_call: TRBV2; j_call: TRBJ1-4; clone_size: NA; d_call: NA; cdr3_aa: CASSWGLANEKLFF; cdr3_nt: TGTGCCAGCAGTTGGGGACTGGCTAATGAAAAACTGTTTTTT
v_call: TRBV18; j_call: TRBJ2-7; clone_size: NA; d_call: NA; cdr3_aa: CASSPSVTHEQYF; cdr3_nt: TGTGCCAGCTCACCCTCAGTTACTCACGAGCAGTACTTC
v_call: TRBV11-2; j_call: TRBJ2-7; clone_size: NA; d_call: TRBD2; cdr3_aa: CASSLAPRLAGFYEQYF; cdr3_nt: TGTGCCAGCAGCTTAGCCCCTCGGCTAGCGGGTTTCTACGAGCAGTACTTC
v_call: TRBV5-1; j_call: TRBJ2-7; clone_size: NA; d_call: NA; cdr3_aa: CASSFSEERGSYEQYF; cdr3_nt: TGCGCCAGCAGCTTCTCGGAGGAGCGTGGCTCCTACGAGCAGTACTTC
v_call: TRBV4-2; j_call: TRBJ1-4; clone_size: NA; d_call: NA; cdr3_aa: CASSQDPKGSNEKLFF; cdr3_nt: TGTGCCAGCAGCCAAGATCCAAAGGGATCAAATGAAAAACTGTTTTTT
v_call: TRBV6-5; j_call: TRBJ2-1; clone_size: NA; d_call: NA; cdr3_aa: CASSRSTYNEQFF; cdr3_nt: TGTGCCAGCAGCCGAAGCACCTACAATGAGCAGTTCTTC
v_call: TRBV7-8; j_call: TRBJ2-1; clone_size: NA; d_call: TRBD2; cdr3_aa: CASRAQAGVGYNEQFF; cdr3_nt: TGTGCCAGCAGGGCGCAAGCGGGAGTAGGCTACAATGAGCAGTTCTTC
v_call: TRBV5-4; j_call: TRBJ2-7; clone_size: once; d_call: NA; cdr3_aa: CASSSKDGTYEQYF; cdr3_nt: TGTGCCAGCAGCTCGAAGGACGGAACCTACGAGCAGTACTTC
v_call: TRBV15; j_call: TRBJ1-2; clone_size: NA; d_call: NA; cdr3_aa: CATSRGMDEYGYTF; cdr3_nt: TGTGCCACCAGCAGAGGCATGGACGAATATGGCTACACCTTC
v_call: TRBV19; j_call: TRBJ2-1; clone_size: once; d_call: NA; cdr3_aa: CASSIRGNKGLLASHNEQFF; cdr3_nt: TGTGCCAGTAGTATACGTGGGAACAAGGGTTTGCTAGCGAGTCACAATGAGCAGTTCTTC
v_call: TRBV12-5; j_call: TRBJ2-1; clone_size: NA; d_call: NA; cdr3_aa: CASGHRPTSYNEQFF; cdr3_nt: TGTGCTAGTGGTCACCGCCCTACCTCCTACAATGAGCAGTTCTTC
v_call: TRBV11-2; j_call: TRBJ2-5; clone_size: NA; d_call: NA; cdr3_aa: CASSSSSARGETQYF; cdr3_nt: TGTGCCAGCAGCTCCTCTTCAGCCCGGGGGGAGACCCAGTACTTC
v_call: TRBV11-1; j_call: TRBJ1-1; clone_size: NA; d_call: NA; cdr3_aa: CASSPGGLNTEAFF; cdr3_nt: TGTGCCAGCAGCCCGGGGGGGTTGAACACTGAAGCTTTCTTT
v_call: TRBV11-2; j_call: TRBJ2-7; clone_size: NA; d_call: TRBD2; cdr3_aa: CASSIEGLAVWYEQYF; cdr3_nt: TGTGCCAGCAGCATCGAAGGACTAGCGGTGTGGTACGAGCAGTACTTC
v_call: TRBV28; j_call: TRBJ2-7; clone_size: once; d_call: NA; cdr3_aa: CASSLLPSRPSYEQYF; cdr3_nt: TGTGCCAGCAGTTTACTCCCCAGCAGGCCCTCCTACGAGCAGTACTTC
v_call: TRBV15; j_call: TRBJ2-1; clone_size: once; d_call: TRBD2; cdr3_aa: CATSRERETYNEQFF; cdr3_nt: TGTGCCACCAGCAGAGAGCGGGAGACGTACAATGAGCAGTTCTTC
v_call: TRBV7-9; j_call: TRBJ2-3; clone_size: NA; d_call: NA; cdr3_aa: CASSLGFKVPRNTDTQYF; cdr3_nt: TGTGCCAGCAGCTTAGGTTTCAAAGTCCCAAGGAATACAGATACGCAGTATTTT
v_call: TRBV2; j_call: TRBJ2-1; clone_size: once; d_call: NA; cdr3_aa: CASSDFGLAEQFF; cdr3_nt: TGTGCCAGCAGTGACTTTGGGCTAGCGGAGCAGTTCTTC